The present entry profiles one T cell receptor beta chain with its context. Its antigen is unknown. TCRdb analysed the 5' RACE reads with MiXCR anew, one entry per CDR3 protein. The sample lists fewer than 450,000 distinct CDR3 sequences; around a tenth were seen once. The data derive from a study of T cells after yellow fever vaccination. Findings and caveats of the study: Contamination by abundant bulk-population clonotypes could be present in FACS-sorted repertoires.

CDR1 and CDR2 from the germline V gene are SEHNR and FQNEAQ (reference sequence). The CDR3 contains 15 residues. V lost 4 bases, J lost 2 bases, and 13 bases lay in between. Source: PBMCs, taken on the day of the first yellow fever vaccination. The TCR was taken from a man between 18 and 29 years old who received the YFV17D yellow fever vaccine. The J gene is TRBJ2-3, the V gene TRBV7-9; D is possibly TRBD1 or TRBD2 (5 bases each). The chain's CDR3 is CASSSQGTFTDTQYF. Here the CDR3 DNA reads TGTGCCAGCAGCTCCCAAGGGACGTTCACAGATACGCAGTATTTT.